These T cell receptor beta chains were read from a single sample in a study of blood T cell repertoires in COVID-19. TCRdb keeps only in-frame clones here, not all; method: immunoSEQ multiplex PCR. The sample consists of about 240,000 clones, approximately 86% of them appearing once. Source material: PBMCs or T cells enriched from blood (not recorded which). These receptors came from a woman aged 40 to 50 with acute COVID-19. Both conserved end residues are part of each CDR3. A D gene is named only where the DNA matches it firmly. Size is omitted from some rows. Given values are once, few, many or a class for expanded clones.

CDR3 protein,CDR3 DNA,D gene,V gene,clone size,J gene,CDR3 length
CASSSQTVVDGYTF,TGTGCCAGCAGCTCACAGACAGTGGTAGATGGCTACACCTTC,NA,TRBV7-9,NA,TRBJ1-2,14
CSVEAGQETQYF,TGCAGCGTTGAGGCAGGACAAGAGACCCAGTACTTC,NA,TRBV29-1,NA,TRBJ2-5,12
CASSIEHGQGPGAQYF,TGTGCCAGTAGTATAGAGCACGGACAGGGTCCAGGGGCCCAGTACTTC,TRBD1,TRBV19,NA,TRBJ2-5,16
CASSHPGLKERVPYEQYF,TGTGCCAGCAGCCATCCGGGACTAAAAGAGCGGGTCCCCTACGAGCAGTACTTC,TRBD2,TRBV14,NA,TRBJ2-7,18
CASSPRGAGGLTYEQYF,TGTGCCAGCAGCCCCCGTGGGGCGGGAGGGCTCACGTACGAGCAGTACTTC,TRBD2,TRBV7-2,NA,TRBJ2-7,17
CASSPLAGGYTGELFF,TGTGCCAGCAGCCCACTAGCGGGAGGCTACACCGGGGAGCTGTTTTTT,TRBD2,TRBV5-6,once,TRBJ2-2,16
CAWNRDRASGNTIYF,TGTGCCTGGAACCGGGACAGGGCGAGTGGAAACACCATATATTTT,TRBD1,TRBV30,NA,TRBJ1-3,15
CASSLSPNSLAGVTQYF,TGTGCCAGCAGTTTATCCCCTAACTCGTTAGCGGGAGTTACGCAGTATTTT,TRBD2,TRBV27,NA,TRBJ2-3,17
CASSYGLSPGDDEQYF,TGTGCCAGCAGCTATGGACTTTCTCCTGGTGATGATGAGCAGTACTTC,NA,TRBV2,NA,TRBJ2-7,16
CAGSPDLRNIQYF,TGCGCCGGCAGCCCAGACTTGAGAAACATTCAGTACTTC,NA,TRBV5-1,NA,TRBJ2-4,13
CASSQAGGLQETQYF,TGCGCCAGCAGCCAAGCAGGGGGGCTACAAGAGACCCAGTACTTC,NA,TRBV4-1,NA,TRBJ2-5,15
CASSHDPDSPNTEAFF,TGTGCCAGCTCACACGATCCGGACAGCCCGAACACTGAAGCTTTCTTT,NA,TRBV18,NA,TRBJ1-1,16
CASSITAGGGEYNEQFF,TGTGCCAGTAGTATTACGGCGGGAGGAGGAGAATACAATGAGCAGTTCTTC,TRBD2,TRBV19,NA,TRBJ2-1,17
CASSLGGDPSQETQYF,TGTGCCAGCAGCTTGGGGGGGGATCCTAGCCAAGAGACCCAGTACTTC,NA,TRBV5-4,NA,TRBJ2-5,16
CASSRGQSNTEAFF,TGCGCCAGCAGTCGGGGACAGTCGAACACTGAAGCTTTCTTT,TRBD1,TRBV5-1,NA,TRBJ1-1,14
CATSDRVRQGTYNEQFF,TGTGCCACCAGTGACAGGGTCCGACAGGGCACCTACAATGAGCAGTTCTTC,TRBD1,TRBV24-1,NA,TRBJ2-1,17
CASSGNRGGYSPLHF,TGTGCCAGCAGTGGTAACAGGGGAGGCTATTCACCCCTCCACTTT,TRBD1,TRBV28,once,TRBJ1-6,15
CASSPRSGLQETQYF,TGTGCCAGCTCACCACGTAGCGGGTTACAAGAGACCCAGTACTTC,TRBD2,TRBV18,few,TRBJ2-5,15
CASSQQGFTEAFF,TGCGCCAGCAGCCAGCAGGGATTTACTGAAGCTTTCTTT,NA,TRBV4-1,NA,TRBJ1-1,13
CASSQDFRQAVNYGYTF,TGTGCCAGCAGCCAAGATTTTAGACAGGCGGTTAACTATGGCTACACCTTC,NA,TRBV14,NA,TRBJ1-2,17
CASSSGDRRDYNEQFF,TGTGCCAGCAGCTCCGGGGACAGGCGGGACTACAATGAGCAGTTCTTC,TRBD1,TRBV11-3,NA,TRBJ2-1,16
CASSAGTGFNEKLFF,TGTGCCAGTAGTGCCGGGACAGGGTTTAATGAAAAACTGTTTTTT,TRBD1,TRBV19,NA,TRBJ1-4,15
CASTANYNEQFF,TGTGCCAGCACTGCTAACTACAATGAGCAGTTCTTC,NA,TRBV6-5,NA,TRBJ2-1,12
CASSGTSTDTQYF,TGCGCCAGCAGCGGGACTAGCACAGATACGCAGTATTTT,NA,TRBV5-1,once,TRBJ2-3,13
CASKKDRGNQPQHF,TGTGCCAGCAAGAAGGACAGGGGCAATCAGCCCCAGCATTTT,TRBD1,TRBV2,NA,TRBJ1-5,14
CASIQGSWGNTIYF,TGTGCCAGCATACAGGGGTCGTGGGGAAACACCATATATTTT,TRBD1,TRBV6-5,NA,TRBJ1-3,14
CASSEARVVLYNEQFF,TGTGCCAGCAGTGAAGCGAGGGTAGTCCTATACAATGAGCAGTTCTTC,NA,TRBV6-1,NA,TRBJ2-1,16
CATSRDREGEKLFF,TGTGCCACCAGCCGGGACAGGGAGGGGGAAAAACTGTTTTTT,TRBD1,TRBV15,NA,TRBJ1-4,14
CSGIGTSPYNEQFF,TGCAGCGGGATCGGGACTAGCCCCTACAATGAGCAGTTCTTC,TRBD2,TRBV29-1,NA,TRBJ2-1,14
CASSLVRRDGNTDTQYF,TGTGCCAGCAGCTTAGTTCGGCGGGATGGGAACACAGATACGCAGTATTTT,NA,TRBV7-9,NA,TRBJ2-3,17
CASSPGTGRNIQPQHF,TGTGCCAGCAGCCCTGGGACAGGTCGCAACATTCAGCCCCAGCATTTT,TRBD1,TRBV9,NA,TRBJ1-5,16
CASSSTGSVQETQYF,TGTGCCAGCAGCTCGACAGGGTCTGTACAAGAGACCCAGTACTTC,TRBD1,TRBV11-1,NA,TRBJ2-5,15
CASSLQGANSPLHF,TGTGCCAGCAGCTTACAGGGGGCGAATTCACCCCTCCACTTT,TRBD1,TRBV7-3,NA,TRBJ1-6,14
CASSVGAGTPYEQYF,TGTGCCAGCAGCGTAGGGGCGGGAACCCCCTACGAGCAGTACTTC,NA,TRBV3-1/TRBV3-2,NA,TRBJ2-7,15
CASSRNRGETQYF,TGTGCCAGCAGCCGTAATCGGGGTGAGACCCAGTACTTC,NA,TRBV7-3,NA,TRBJ2-5,13
CASSLWQGTTEAFF,TGTGCCAGCAGCTTGTGGCAGGGGACCACTGAAGCTTTCTTT,NA,TRBV5-6,NA,TRBJ1-1,14
CASSPTGGGRANTQYF,TGTGCCAGCAGTCCAACAGGGGGAGGACGCGCGAATACGCAGTATTTT,TRBD1,TRBV27,NA,TRBJ2-3,16
CASSKRTSGHNEQFF,TGTGCCAGCAGCAAGAGGACTAGCGGCCACAATGAGCAGTTCTTC,NA,TRBV21-1,NA,TRBJ2-1,15
CASRRQGSMNTEAFF,TGCGCCAGCAGAAGGCAGGGAAGTATGAACACTGAAGCTTTCTTT,NA,TRBV5-1,NA,TRBJ1-1,15
CAVGGTGPYGYTF,TGTGCTGTGGGGGGGACAGGGCCCTATGGCTACACCTTC,TRBD1,TRBV27,NA,TRBJ1-2,13
CASSFSGGIYEQYF,TGTGCCAGCAGCTTTAGCGGGGGAATTTACGAGCAGTACTTC,TRBD2,TRBV11-3,NA,TRBJ2-7,14
CASSQDRYNEQFF,TGTGCCAGCAGCCAGGACAGGTATAATGAGCAGTTCTTC,TRBD1,TRBV11-1,NA,TRBJ2-1,13
CASSGGNSYEQYF,TGTGCCAGCAGCGGCGGGAATTCCTACGAGCAGTACTTC,NA,TRBV5-4,NA,TRBJ2-7,13
CASRRDSQREGRASTGELFF,TGTGCCAGCAGACGCGACAGTCAGCGGGAGGGCCGGGCATCAACCGGGGAGCTGTTTTTT,TRBD2,TRBV7-3,NA,TRBJ2-2,20
CASKADTDTQYF,TGTGCCAGCAAAGCGGACACAGATACGCAGTATTTT,NA,TRBV25-1,NA,TRBJ2-3,12
CASSLNVAAGDQPQHF,TGTGCCAGCAGTTTAAATGTGGCGGCAGGGGATCAGCCCCAGCATTTT,NA,TRBV27,NA,TRBJ1-5,16
CASSPLPGTYEQYF,TGCGCCAGCAGCCCTCTTCCGGGTACCTACGAGCAGTACTTC,NA,TRBV5-1,NA,TRBJ2-7,14
CASSLAPDRGDEKLFF,TGTGCCAGCAGCTTAGCGCCGGACAGGGGAGATGAAAAACTGTTTTTT,TRBD1,TRBV7-6,NA,TRBJ1-4,16
CASMKGTENTGELFF,TGTGCCAGCATGAAAGGGACAGAGAACACCGGGGAGCTGTTTTTT,TRBD1,TRBV2,once,TRBJ2-2,15
CASSTGEETQYF,TGTGCCAGTTCCACAGGCGAAGAGACCCAGTACTTC,NA,TRBV19,once,TRBJ2-5,12
CASSTSGIHNEQFF,TGCGCCAGCAGTACTAGCGGGATCCACAATGAGCAGTTCTTC,TRBD2,TRBV10-2,NA,TRBJ2-1,14
CASSLGLTDTDTQYF,TGTGCCAGCAGCTTGGGACTAACCGATACAGATACGCAGTATTTT,TRBD2,TRBV11-3,NA,TRBJ2-3,15
CASSVGAGSYNEQFF,TGTGCCAGCAGCGTAGGAGCGGGCTCCTACAATGAGCAGTTCTTC,NA,TRBV9,NA,TRBJ2-1,15
CASSYLREVGNQYF,TGTGCCAGCAGTTACTTGCGGGAGGTGGGGAATCAGTACTTC,TRBD2,TRBV6-5,NA,TRBJ2-4,14
CASSLRWNEQFF,TGTGCCAGCAGTTTGCGGTGGAATGAGCAGTTCTTC,NA,TRBV12-3/TRBV12-4,NA,TRBJ2-1,12
CASGRGGRSINEQFF,TGTGCCAGCGGACGGGGGGGAAGGTCCATCAATGAGCAGTTCTTC,TRBD2,TRBV7-9,once,TRBJ2-1,15
CASSHSGRNDNEQFF,TGTGCCAGCAGCCATAGCGGGAGGAACGACAATGAGCAGTTCTTC,TRBD2,TRBV3-1/TRBV3-2,NA,TRBJ2-1,15
CASSRGRGTDGYTF,TGTGCCAGCTCACGGGGTCGGGGTACCGATGGCTACACCTTC,NA,TRBV18,NA,TRBJ1-2,14
CASSLEVGYEQYF,TGTGCCAGCAGCTTAGAAGTCGGCTACGAGCAGTACTTC,NA,TRBV7-2,NA,TRBJ2-7,13